Listed below are T cell receptor beta chains from one sample, sequenced in a study of early T cells in non-severe SARS-CoV-2 infection. TCRdb reanalysed the 5' RACE reads using MiXCR and keeps one entry per CDR3 protein. The data show 23,000 or so distinct CDR3 sequences, 5.3% seen once. Sequences were obtained from whole blood. These receptors all come from an adult who was a healthcare worker with PCR-confirmed SARS-CoV-2 infection or an uninfected control (not recorded which). The CDR3 runs from the conserved cysteine through the conserved F or W. Fields, in order: D gene, J gene, clone size, V gene, CDR3 DNA, CDR3 protein. D genes are given only for firm matches. Clone size is stated in some rows and not others, as once, few, many or a class when expanded.

NA,TRBJ2-7,medium-sized,TRBV28,TGTGCCAGCAGCTCCAGGGGAGGCCCCTACGAGCAGTACTTC,CASSSRGGPYEQYF
NA,TRBJ2-1,many,TRBV3-1,TGTGCCAGCAGCCCAGAAAACACGGGTACCAACCAGTTCTTC,CASSPENTGTNQFF
NA,TRBJ1-2,many,TRBV12-3/TRBV12-4,TGTGCCAGCAGTCGGGGACGCGGGGATGGCTACACCTTC,CASSRGRGDGYTF
TRBD1,TRBJ2-5,few,TRBV7-8,TGTGCCAGCAGCTTAGAGGGGACAGGGAGGGAGACCCAGTACTTC,CASSLEGTGRETQYF
TRBD2,TRBJ2-2,many,TRBV9,TGTGCCAGCAGCGTAGGTCCTAGCGGGAGAGGCACCGGGGAGCTGTTTTTT,CASSVGPSGRGTGELFF
NA,TRBJ2-3,many,TRBV7-9,TGTGCCAGCAGCTTATTTTCTAGTTGGGATACGCAGTATTTT,CASSLFSSWDTQYF
TRBD2,TRBJ2-2,many,TRBV7-6,TGTGCCAGCAGTCCCCGCGCCCTAGCGGGGAACACCGGGGAGCTGTTTTTT,CASSPRALAGNTGELFF
TRBD1,TRBJ1-2,many,TRBV7-2,TGTGCCAGCAGCTTACAGGACAGGGTGGGCTACACCTTC,CASSLQDRVGYTF
TRBD1,TRBJ2-7,NA,TRBV29-1,TGCAGCGTTGAGATCCCCGGGACAGGGGACTACGAGCAGTACTTC,CSVEIPGTGDYEQYF
NA,TRBJ2-3,few,TRBV7-9,TGTGCCAGCAGCCAGCGGGTCAGAAGCACAGATACGCAGTATTTT,CASSQRVRSTDTQYF
TRBD1,TRBJ2-2,many,TRBV4-3,TGCGCCAGCAGCCGCAGGGACAGCTTAAACACCGGGGAGCTGTTTTTT,CASSRRDSLNTGELFF
TRBD1,TRBJ2-7,NA,TRBV6-2/TRBV6-3,TGTGCCAGCAGAACTCGAACGACAGGGTGGACGTACGAGCAGTACTTC,CASRTRTTGWTYEQYF
TRBD1,TRBJ2-1,many,TRBV12-3/TRBV12-4,TGTGCCAGCAGTCAAACCGGGACAGGGGGCTTCAATGAGCAGTTCTTC,CASSQTGTGGFNEQFF
TRBD1,TRBJ1-1,many,TRBV7-2,TGTGCCAGCAGCTCCCCATCCGGGGGAGGGGGCTGGGGCACTGAAGCTTTCTTT,CASSSPSGGGGWGTEAFF
NA,TRBJ1-2,few,TRBV7-2,TGTGCCAGCAGCTCACTACCCGTGACCTATGGCTACACCTTC,CASSSLPVTYGYTF
NA,TRBJ2-4,many,TRBV6-1,TGTGCCAGCAGTGACTTCCCTGGCGCCCGGAAAAACATTCAGTACTTC,CASSDFPGARKNIQYF
NA,TRBJ1-1,NA,TRBV4-1,TGCGCCAGCAGCCGAGACACTGAAGCTTTCTTT,CASSRDTEAFF
NA,TRBJ2-3,many,TRBV7-9,TGTGCCAGCAGCTTAGTGCTGGGAGGCACAGATACGCAGTATTTT,CASSLVLGGTDTQYF
NA,TRBJ2-1,many,TRBV28,TGTGCCAGCAGTCACCCCTCCCAAGGGACCTCCTCCTACAATGAGCAGTTCTTC,CASSHPSQGTSSYNEQFF
TRBD2,TRBJ2-1,many,TRBV11-3,TGTGCCAGCAGCCGTGGACTAGCGGGAGGAGCGAATGAGCAGTTCTTC,CASSRGLAGGANEQFF
TRBD2,TRBJ2-1,many,TRBV6-1,TGTGCCAGCAGTCTAGGACTAGCTACCGAGCAGTTCTTC,CASSLGLATEQFF
NA,TRBJ1-1,few,TRBV20-1,TGCAGTGCCAGGCTTGGGGGCCTAAACACTGAAGCTTTCTTT,CSARLGGLNTEAFF
NA,TRBJ1-3,NA,TRBV7-9,TGTGCCAGCAGCTTAGTCAACGAAAGGGACACCATATATTTT,CASSLVNERDTIYF
NA,TRBJ2-4,NA,TRBV20-1,TGCAGTGCTAGGGGGCCCCTTATACTAGCCAAAAACATTCAGTACTTC,CSARGPLILAKNIQYF
NA,TRBJ2-1,many,TRBV9,TGTGCCAGCAGCGTAGGCGGGATCGGTTACAATGAGCAGTTCTTC,CASSVGGIGYNEQFF
TRBD1,TRBJ2-6,many,TRBV5-6,TGTGCCAGCAGAATTTTCTCCGGGACAGGGGTCTCTGGGGCCAACGTCCTGACTTTC,CASRIFSGTGVSGANVLTF
NA,TRBJ2-1,many,TRBV4-2,TGTGCCAGCAGCCAAGCACTCGGGCTTTGGCAGGGGACGGTCAATGAGCAGTTCTTC,CASSQALGLWQGTVNEQFF
TRBD2,TRBJ2-2,few,TRBV20-1,TGCAGTGCTAGCGTGGCTAGCGGAGGCACCGGGGAGCTGTTTTTT,CSASVASGGTGELFF
NA,TRBJ1-2,many,TRBV19,TGTGCCAGTAGTATAGTAGGAGGGAACTATGGCTACACCTTC,CASSIVGGNYGYTF
NA,TRBJ2-1,many,TRBV2,TGTGCCAGCACCCTCGCGGGATTAGCGGACAATGAGCAGTTCTTC,CASTLAGLADNEQFF
TRBD2,TRBJ2-7,few,TRBV12-3/TRBV12-4,TGTGCCAGCAGTTTAAGGCCCGGGACTAGCTACGAGCAGTACTTC,CASSLRPGTSYEQYF
TRBD2,TRBJ2-5,medium-sized,TRBV7-9,TGTGCCAGCAGCTTATCTCTAGCGGGGCTAGAGACCCAGTACTTC,CASSLSLAGLETQYF
TRBD2,TRBJ2-7,many,TRBV19,TGTGCCAGTAGTATTGGACTAGGGGCCTACGAGCAGTACTTC,CASSIGLGAYEQYF
TRBD1,TRBJ1-2,many,TRBV12-3/TRBV12-4,TGTGCCAGCAGTAGCCCTCGGGACAGGGGCTACGGCTACACCTTC,CASSSPRDRGYGYTF
NA,TRBJ2-3,NA,TRBV12-3/TRBV12-4,TGTGCCAGCAGTTTAGGGCGGGGTACAGATACGCAGTATTTT,CASSLGRGTDTQYF
TRBD2,TRBJ2-1,NA,TRBV11-2,TGTGCCAGCAGCTTAGGAACTAGCGGGAAGAATGAGCAGTTCTTC,CASSLGTSGKNEQFF
NA,TRBJ2-2,many,TRBV6-2/TRBV6-3,TGTGCCAGCATCAACGGTGGGACCGGGGAGCTGTTTTTT,CASINGGTGELFF
NA,TRBJ2-7,many,TRBV9,TGTGCCAGCAGCGTAGAAGAGGGCTCAAGCTCCTACGAGCAGTACTTC,CASSVEEGSSSYEQYF
TRBD1,TRBJ1-1,NA,TRBV27,TGTGCCAGCATTCCCAACAGGGGATCTGAAGCTTTCTTT,CASIPNRGSEAFF
NA,TRBJ2-5,few,TRBV7-9,TGTGCCAGCAGCTTAATCTTAGCGGAGCAAGAGACCCAGTACTTC,CASSLILAEQETQYF
TRBD1,TRBJ1-1,many,TRBV27,TGTGCCAGCAGCCGGAGGCTGGGACAGGGGAACACTGAAGCTTTCTTT,CASSRRLGQGNTEAFF
NA,TRBJ1-2,few,TRBV21-1,TGTGCCAGCCCGCTCGAAGGCGGGGCGGAGGGCTACACCTTC,CASPLEGGAEGYTF
TRBD2,TRBJ2-3,many,TRBV7-2,TGTGCCAGCAGCTTAAATGTACTAGCGGGAGTCACAGATACGCAGTATTTT,CASSLNVLAGVTDTQYF
NA,TRBJ1-5,many,TRBV27,TGTGCCAGCAGTTTAATCGGAGGGGTGCAGCCCCAGCATTTT,CASSLIGGVQPQHF
TRBD1,TRBJ1-1,NA,TRBV6-5,TGTGCCAGCAGACGGACAGGGAACACTGAAGCTTTCTTT,CASRRTGNTEAFF
TRBD1,TRBJ1-2,many,TRBV29-1,TGCAGCGTTGGACAAAGACAGGGTAGGGGGAATGGCTACACCTTC,CSVGQRQGRGNGYTF
NA,TRBJ2-5,NA,TRBV4-2,TGTGCCAGCAGCCAAGGAACCGATCAAGAGACCCAGTACTTC,CASSQGTDQETQYF
NA,TRBJ2-5,few,TRBV7-9,TGTGCCAGCAGCTTAGCGGGGCCTCCGACATCGTACTTC,CASSLAGPPTSYF